The 9 T cell receptor beta chains presented below share a single source sample, sequenced in a study of blood T cell repertoires in COVID-19. Clones were read by immunoSEQ multiplex PCR, and TCRdb kept only the in-frame ones, dropping some. Here the sample spans approximately 200,000 clones, 80% to 90% being singletons. Source material: peripheral blood. These receptors were collected from an elderly woman with acute or convalescent COVID-19.

This chain uses TRBV29-1 with TRBJ1-1; perhaps TRBD1 as D (5 bases). The CDR3 runs 13 residues. Germline values: CDR1 SQVTM, CDR2 ANQGSEA. Trimming took off 7 bases at V and 0 bases at J, with 12 bases between the two ends. The CDR3 DNA is TGCAGCGGGGAGGTACAGGTGAACACTGAAGCTTTCTTT. As protein: CSGEVQVNTEAFF.

This clone came up once. This chain uses TRBV28 with TRBJ2-7; possibly TRBD1 for D (7 bases). The CDR3 covers 14 residues. With 5 bases removed from V and 5 bases from J, the gap between germline ends came to 16 bases. Germline V gene sequence: CDR1 MDHEN, CDR2 SYDVKM. CDR3 sequence (DNA): TGTGCCAGCAGTAAGACAGGGACTGGGAACGAGCAGTACTTC. It encodes CASSKTGTGNEQYF.

CDR3 sequence (DNA): TGTGCCACCAGTGACTCCCGACTAGCGGCTTACAATGAGCAGTTCTTC. Translation gives CATSDSRLAAYNEQFF. This chain uses TRBV24-1 with TRBJ2-1; 9 bases map to TRBD2. J was trimmed by 4 bases and V by 4 bases; bases with no gene match: 7. Germline CDR1 KGHDR, CDR2 SFDVKD. CDR3 length: 16 residues.

As to this clone: Other DNA sequences of this sample code for an identical CDR3. The chain carries TRBV24-1 and TRBJ1-2, with 9 bases identical to TRBD1. The CDR3 runs to 15 residues. Germline V gene lookup returns CDR1 KGHDR and CDR2 SFDVKD. V lost 4 bases to trimming and J lost 2 bases; unmatched junction nucleotides: 4. In nucleotides, the CDR3 is TGTGCCACCAGTGACCCTGGACAGGGGAACTATGGCTACACCTTC. Translating gives CATSDPGQGNYGYTF.

This CDR3 is CASSRDRGSYNEQFF. CDR3 nucleotides: TGTGCCAGCAGTCGAGACAGGGGATCCTACAATGAGCAGTTCTTC. V is TRBV7-8 and J is TRBJ2-1; 8 nucleotides agree with TRBD1. The CDR3 is 15 residues long. The V gene's germline CDR1 is SGHVS and CDR2 FQNEAQ. The V gene end was trimmed by 6 bases and the J gene end by 1 base; junction bases not matched to a gene: 5.

The CDR3 protein is CATRTGDYGYTF. The CDR3 DNA is TGTGCCACCCGGACAGGGGACTATGGCTACACCTTC. The chain is built from TRBV19 and TRBJ1-2, with TRBD1 matching 9 bases. CDR1 LNHDA and CDR2 SQIVND come from the germline V gene (reference sequence). The CDR3 is 12 residues long. Trimming removed 10 bases from V and 3 bases from J; junction bases left unmatched: 3.

This clone was seen only once. This sequence joins TRBV28 and TRBJ2-5; the match to TRBD2 covers 7 bases. Germline V gene data show CDR1 as MDHEN and CDR2 as SYDVKM. CDR3 length: 16 amino acids. The J segment lost 4 bases and the V segment lost 6 bases, leaving 14 bases of the junction unmatched. CDR3 in amino acids: CASRKMTGGTGETQYF. For the CDR3, the DNA is TGTGCCAGCAGAAAAATGACCGGGGGGACGGGAGAGACCCAGTACTTC.

This clone has only one observation. V is TRBV24-1 and J is TRBJ2-2; 8 bases fit TRBD2. V shed 10 bases, J shed 1 base, and the junction held 4 bases outside the gene matches. The CDR3 has 14 amino acids. The germline V gene has CDR1 KGHDR and CDR2 SFDVKD. The CDR3 DNA reads as TGTGCCACGAAAGCGGGGGTGAACACCGGGGAGCTGTTTTTT. It yields the protein CATKAGVNTGELFF.

The chain links TRBV4-1 to TRBJ2-3; tentatively, D is TRBD1 (6 bases). The CDR3 covers 16 residues. The V end lost 1 base, the J end lost 2 bases, and 13 bases lay between the germline ends. Per the germline V gene, CDR1 is MGHRA and CDR2 is YSYEKL. The CDR3 sequence: CASSQAWTADTDTQYF. CDR3 sequence (DNA): TGCGCCAGCAGCCAAGCGTGGACAGCGGACACAGATACGCAGTATTTT.